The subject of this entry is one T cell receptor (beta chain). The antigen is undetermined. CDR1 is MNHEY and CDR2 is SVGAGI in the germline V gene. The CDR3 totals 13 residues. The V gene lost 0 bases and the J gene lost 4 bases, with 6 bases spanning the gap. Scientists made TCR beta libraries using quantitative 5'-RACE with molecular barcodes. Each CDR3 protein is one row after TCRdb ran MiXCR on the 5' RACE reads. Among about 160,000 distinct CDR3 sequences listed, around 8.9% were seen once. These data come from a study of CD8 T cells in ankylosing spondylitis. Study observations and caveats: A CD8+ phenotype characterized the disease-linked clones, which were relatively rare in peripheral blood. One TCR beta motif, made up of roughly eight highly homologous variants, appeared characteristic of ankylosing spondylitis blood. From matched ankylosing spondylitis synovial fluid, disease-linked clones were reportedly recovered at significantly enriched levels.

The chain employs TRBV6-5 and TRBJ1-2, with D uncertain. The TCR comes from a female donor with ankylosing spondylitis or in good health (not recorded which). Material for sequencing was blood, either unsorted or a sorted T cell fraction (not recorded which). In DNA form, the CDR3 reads TGTGCCAGCAGTTACTCGACCTTCTATGGCTACACCTTC. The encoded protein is CASSYSTFYGYTF.